This is a list of T cell receptor beta chains from one sample in a study of shared clonotypes between healthy human individuals. Some clones are missing from TCRdb's copy, which holds only in-frame ones; the method was immunoSEQ multiplex PCR. The sample carries approximately 2.5 million clones, approximately 93% recorded once. The sample taken for sequencing was naive CD4+ T cells from PBMCs. The receptors stem from a man between 18 and 35 years old in good health. Some clones in this sample may be carry-over from other donors' samples. Each CDR3 is given with its conserved first and last residue. D genes are given only for firm matches. Part of the rows lack a size; the others show once, few, many or a class for expanded clones.

j_call v_call d_call clone_size cdr3_aa cdr3_nt
TRBJ2-7 TRBV5-1 TRBD2 few CASSFGAGAYEQYF TGCGCCAGCAGCTTTGGAGCGGGGGCCTACGAGCAGTACTTC
TRBJ2-3 TRBV9 - - CASSVRSGSDTQYF TGTGCCAGCAGCGTACGGAGTGGCTCAGATACGCAGTATTTT
TRBJ2-7 TRBV5-5 - - CASSLLGYEQYF TGTGCCAGCAGCCTACTTGGGTACGAGCAGTACTTC
TRBJ2-1 TRBV11-2 - - CASSILATMGSNEQFF TGTGCCAGCAGCATCCTGGCTACAATGGGATCCAATGAGCAGTTCTTC
TRBJ2-7 TRBV6-6 - - CASSPRGTDSYEQYF TGTGCCAGCAGTCCCCGGGGAACAGACTCCTACGAGCAGTACTTC
TRBJ2-7 TRBV28 - - CASSSPSYEQYF TGTGCCAGCAGTTCTCCGAGCTACGAGCAGTACTTC
TRBJ2-2 TRBV2 - - CATGGPSGGNTGELFF TGTGCCACCGGGGGGCCTAGCGGAGGAAACACCGGGGAGCTGTTTTTT
TRBJ1-1 TRBV28 TRBD1 - CASSPRQGNEAFF TGTGCCAGCAGCCCAAGACAGGGGAATGAAGCTTTCTTT
TRBJ1-3 TRBV7-2 - - CASSGRVFGNTIYF TGTGCCAGCAGCGGCAGGGTTTTTGGAAACACCATATATTTT
TRBJ2-5 TRBV30 TRBD2 - CAWSVSGLAGETQYF TGTGCCTGGAGTGTATCGGGACTAGCAGGGGAGACCCAGTACTTC
TRBJ2-2 TRBV11-3 - - CASSSGVNTGELFF TGTGCCAGCAGCTCAGGAGTAAACACCGGGGAGCTGTTTTTT
TRBJ2-1 TRBV5-1 - - CASSSGPPEVRNEQFF TGCGCCAGCAGCTCCGGGCCCCCGGAAGTCCGCAATGAGCAGTTCTTC
TRBJ2-3 TRBV29-1 - - CSVLAGRTDTQYF TGCAGCGTCTTGGCCGGACGCACAGATACGCAGTATTTT
TRBJ1-5 TRBV21-1 - - CAGETGGLSFLWDQPQHF TGTGCCGGGGAGACAGGGGGTCTGAGTTTTCTCTGGGATCAGCCCCAGCATTTT
TRBJ2-1 TRBV20-1 - - CSLDSYNEQFF TGCAGCCTGGACAGCTACAATGAGCAGTTCTTC
TRBJ2-2 TRBV28 TRBD1 once CASSKPGQKPTGELFF TGTGCCAGCAGTAAGCCGGGACAGAAACCAACCGGGGAGCTGTTTTTT
TRBJ1-4 TRBV7-2 - few CASSPYATNEKLFF TGTGCCAGCAGCCCGTATGCAACTAATGAAAAACTGTTTTTT
TRBJ1-2 TRBV15 - - CATSGSNYGYTF TGTGCCACCAGCGGATCTAACTATGGCTACACCTTC